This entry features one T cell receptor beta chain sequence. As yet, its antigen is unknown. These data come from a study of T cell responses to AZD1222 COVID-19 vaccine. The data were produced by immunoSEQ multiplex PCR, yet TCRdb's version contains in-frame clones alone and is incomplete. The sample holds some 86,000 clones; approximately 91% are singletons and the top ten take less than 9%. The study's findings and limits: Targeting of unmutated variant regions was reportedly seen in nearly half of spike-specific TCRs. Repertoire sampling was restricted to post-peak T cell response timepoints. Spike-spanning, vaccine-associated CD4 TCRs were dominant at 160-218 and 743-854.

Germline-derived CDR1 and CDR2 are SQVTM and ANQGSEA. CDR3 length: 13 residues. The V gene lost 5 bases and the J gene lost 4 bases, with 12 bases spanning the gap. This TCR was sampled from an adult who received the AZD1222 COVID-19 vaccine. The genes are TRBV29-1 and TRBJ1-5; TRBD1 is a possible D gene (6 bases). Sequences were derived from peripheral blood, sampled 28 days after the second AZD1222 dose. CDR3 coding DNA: TGCAGCGTTCGGACAGCCCTGAATCAGCCCCAGCATTTT. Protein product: CSVRTALNQPQHF.